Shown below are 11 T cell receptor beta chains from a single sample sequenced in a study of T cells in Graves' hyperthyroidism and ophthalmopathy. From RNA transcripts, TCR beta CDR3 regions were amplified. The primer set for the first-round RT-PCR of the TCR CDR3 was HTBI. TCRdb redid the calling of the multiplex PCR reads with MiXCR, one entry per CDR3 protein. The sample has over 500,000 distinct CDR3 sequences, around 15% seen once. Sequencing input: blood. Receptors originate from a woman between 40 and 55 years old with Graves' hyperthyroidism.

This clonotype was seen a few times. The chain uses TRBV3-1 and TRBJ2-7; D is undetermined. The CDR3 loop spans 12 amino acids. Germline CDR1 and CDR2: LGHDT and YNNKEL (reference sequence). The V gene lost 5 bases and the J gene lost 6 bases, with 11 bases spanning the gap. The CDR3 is CASSSRLGEQYF. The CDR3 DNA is TGTGCCAGCAGCTCTCGGCTGGGCGAGCAGTACTTC.

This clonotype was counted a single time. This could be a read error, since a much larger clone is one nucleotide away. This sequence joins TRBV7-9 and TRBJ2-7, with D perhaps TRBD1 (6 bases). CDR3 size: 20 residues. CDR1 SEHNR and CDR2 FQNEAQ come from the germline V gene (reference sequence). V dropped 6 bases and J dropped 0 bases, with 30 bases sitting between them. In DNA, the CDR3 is TGTGCCAGCAGTCGCTCCCCCTCAAGGGGCAGGGGCCCCCTCTCCTACGAGCAGTACTTC. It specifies CASSRSPSRGRGPLSYEQYF.

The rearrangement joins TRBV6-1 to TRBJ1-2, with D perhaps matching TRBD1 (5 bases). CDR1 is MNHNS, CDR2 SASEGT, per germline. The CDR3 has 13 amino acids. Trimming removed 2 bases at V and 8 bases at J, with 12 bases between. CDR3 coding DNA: TGTGCCAGCAGTGAAACGCCAGGGAGCGGCTACACCTTC. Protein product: CASSETPGSGYTF.

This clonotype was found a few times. The CDR3 bases are TGTGCCAGCAGCGTAGGGATTCTAGCGGGAGTTTACAATGAGCAGTTCTTC. Its protein is CASSVGILAGVYNEQFF. The gene calls are TRBV9 and TRBJ2-1; 10 bases are shared with TRBD2. The CDR3 is 17 residues long. Germline lookup yields CDR1 SGDLS and CDR2 YYNGEE. Losses at the gene ends were 0 bases for V and 4 bases for J; bases not matched to a gene: 7.

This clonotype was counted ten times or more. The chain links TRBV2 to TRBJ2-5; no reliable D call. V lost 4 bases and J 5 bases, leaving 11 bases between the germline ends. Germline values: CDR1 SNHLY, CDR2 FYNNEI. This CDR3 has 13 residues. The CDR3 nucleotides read TGTGCCAGCAGTGCACCCTCCCGGGAGACCCAGTACTTC. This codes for CASSAPSRETQYF.

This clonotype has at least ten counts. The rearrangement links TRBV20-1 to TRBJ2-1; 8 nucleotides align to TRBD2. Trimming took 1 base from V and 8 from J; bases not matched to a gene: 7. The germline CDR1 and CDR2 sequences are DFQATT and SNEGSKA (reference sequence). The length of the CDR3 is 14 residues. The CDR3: CSARVTGRGDEQFF. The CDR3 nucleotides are TGCAGTGCTAGAGTTACCGGGAGGGGTGATGAGCAGTTCTTC.

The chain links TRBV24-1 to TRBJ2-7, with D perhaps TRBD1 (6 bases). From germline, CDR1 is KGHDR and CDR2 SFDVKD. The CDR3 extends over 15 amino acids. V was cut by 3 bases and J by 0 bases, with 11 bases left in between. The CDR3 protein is CATSDPDSSSYEQYF. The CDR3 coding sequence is TGTGCCACCAGTGATCCGGACAGTTCCTCCTACGAGCAGTACTTC.

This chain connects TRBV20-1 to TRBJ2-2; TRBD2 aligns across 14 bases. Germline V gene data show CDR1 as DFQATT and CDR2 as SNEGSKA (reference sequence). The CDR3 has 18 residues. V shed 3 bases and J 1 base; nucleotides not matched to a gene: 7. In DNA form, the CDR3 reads TGCAGTGCTAGGAGTATCGGACTAGCGGGAGGGAACACCGGGGAGCTGTTTTTT. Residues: CSARSIGLAGGNTGELFF.

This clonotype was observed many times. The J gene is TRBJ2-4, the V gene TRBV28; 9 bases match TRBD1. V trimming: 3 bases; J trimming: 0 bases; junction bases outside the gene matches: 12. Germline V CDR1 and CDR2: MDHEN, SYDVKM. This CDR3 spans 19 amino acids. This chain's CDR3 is CASSLAGTGLALAKNIQYF. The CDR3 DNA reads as TGTGCCAGCAGTTTGGCCGGGACAGGGCTTGCTCTAGCCAAAAACATTCAGTACTTC.

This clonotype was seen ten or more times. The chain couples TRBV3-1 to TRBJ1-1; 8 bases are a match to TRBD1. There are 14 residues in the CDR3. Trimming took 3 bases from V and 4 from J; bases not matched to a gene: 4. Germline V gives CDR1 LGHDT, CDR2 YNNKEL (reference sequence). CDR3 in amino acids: CASSHGQGATEAFF. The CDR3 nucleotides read TGTGCCAGCAGCCACGGACAGGGAGCCACTGAAGCTTTCTTT.

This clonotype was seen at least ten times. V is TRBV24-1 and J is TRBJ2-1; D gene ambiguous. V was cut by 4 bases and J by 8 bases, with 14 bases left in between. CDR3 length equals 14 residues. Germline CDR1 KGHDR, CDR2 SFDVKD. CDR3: CATSDQSRSDEQFF. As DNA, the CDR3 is TGTGCCACCAGTGACCAATCTAGATCCGATGAGCAGTTCTTC.